Below, 6 T cell receptor beta chains from the same sample are listed, as sequenced in a study of T-cell reconstitution after alpha-beta-depleted transplantation in children. As it was prepared, the TCRbeta library received unique molecular identifiers. Using its own MiXCR run on the PCR reads, TCRdb lists one record per CDR3 protein. The data contain hundreds of thousands of distinct CDR3 sequences, roughly 15% of them singletons. Sequenced here: PBMCs, mostly from graft donor cells, sampled 360 days after TCRalphabeta/CD19-depleted stem cell transplant. These receptors all come from a boy in the first two years of life who had a stem cell transplant for Wiskott-Aldrich syndrome, so the T cells may come from the graft donor.

The chain carries TRBV4-1 and TRBJ2-3, with TRBD2 matching 9 bases. J gave up 3 bases and V 0 bases, and 13 bases lay outside the gene matches. Germline values: CDR1 MGHRA, CDR2 YSYEKL. This CDR3 comprises 19 residues. CDR3 protein: CASSQDQDSGGPETDTQYF. The CDR3 coding sequence is TGCGCCAGCAGCCAAGATCAAGATAGCGGGGGCCCCGAGACAGATACGCAGTATTTT.

This clonotype appeared a few times. The chain uses TRBV20-1 and TRBJ2-5, with 10 bases that match TRBD2. Germline-derived CDR1 and CDR2 are DFQATT and SNEGSKA (reference sequence). The CDR3 is made up of 15 amino acids. V shed 2 bases, J shed 4 bases, and the junction held 7 bases outside the gene matches. The CDR3 reads CSARSPAGGLETQYF. CDR3 in DNA: TGCAGTGCTAGAAGCCCAGCGGGGGGGCTAGAGACCCAGTACTTC.

The chain joins TRBV11-2 to TRBJ1-1, with TRBD1 identical over 11 bases. The CDR3 consists of 19 residues. With V trimmed by 1 base and J by 5 bases, 15 bases remained unmatched. Germline CDR1 SGHAT, CDR2 FQNNGV. CDR3 in amino acids: CASSLVGVPPGQGGTEAFF. The DNA of the CDR3 is TGTGCCAGCAGCTTAGTTGGTGTCCCTCCGGGACAGGGGGGTACTGAAGCTTTCTTT. Looking up the rest from reference TRBV11-2 and TRBJ1-1 gives the full variable domain: EAGVAQSPRYKIIEKRQSVAFWCNPISGHATLYWYQQILGQGPKLLIQFQNNGVVDDSQLPKDRFSAERLKGVDSTLKIQPAKLEDSAVYLCASSLVGVPPGQGGTEAFFGQGTRLTVV.

Many counts were recorded for this clonotype. The chain carries TRBV24-1 and TRBJ1-2, with 7 positions matching TRBD1. CDR1 KGHDR and CDR2 SFDVKD come from the germline V gene. The CDR3 runs 13 residues. V gave up 4 bases and J gave up 4 bases; unmatched junction bases: 2. The CDR3 DNA is TGTGCCACCAGTGACCGGGACAGCTATGGCTACACCTTC. Its translation is CATSDRDSYGYTF.

The chain has TRBV7-9 and TRBJ2-2, with D possibly called TRBD1 or TRBD2 (6 bases each). The germline V gene encodes CDR1 SEHNR and CDR2 FQNEAQ (reference sequence). V was cut by 0 bases and J by 5 bases, with 10 bases left in between. There are 15 residues in the CDR3. CDR3 in DNA: TGTGCCAGCAGCTTAGCGCGGGACAAAACCGGGGAGCTGTTTTTT. Its protein product is CASSLARDKTGELFF.

This clonotype came up a few times. The V gene is TRBV6-5, the J gene TRBJ1-6, with D possibly matching TRBD1 (5 bases). The V and J ends lost 0 bases and 11 bases respectively, with 17 bases between them. Germline CDR1 MNHEY, CDR2 SVGAGI. The CDR3 consists of 16 residues. The CDR3 here is CASSYSFGAERPPLHF. CDR3 coding DNA: TGTGCCAGCAGTTACTCGTTCGGGGCAGAGCGTCCACCCCTCCACTTT.